This TCR beta chain was sequenced in a study of post-analysis software for immune sequencing data. Study-wide context: Included among the disease courses, which were recorded for the cohort, were relapsing-remitting, secondary progressive and progressive-relapsing multiple sclerosis. Study-wide results and limits: Higher frequency in patients than in controls was seen for five TRBV segments, with TRBV5-6, TRBV5-1 and TRBV20-1 among them. Strong co-clustering by F measure linked samples that shared a preparation batch. Comparison with controls showed significantly lower normalized Chao1 diversity in multiple sclerosis patients.

Comments on this clonotype: Its cognate antigen is unknown.

Included in the TCR beta cDNA libraries were unique molecular identifiers. T cells numbering roughly 1 to 10 million gave rise to roughly 0.5 million cDNA molecules. TCRdb ran MiXCR on the PCR reads and lists one entry per CDR3 protein. The sample records roughly 800,000 distinct CDR3 sequences, about 50% being singletons. Trimming took 3 bases from V and 7 from J, leaving 13 bases between them. The length of the CDR3 is 13 residues. The germline V gene has CDR1 MNHEY and CDR2 SMNVEV (reference sequence). The receptor comes from a girl aged 5-17 years with multiple sclerosis. Sequencing used blood. The rearrangement links TRBV27 to TRBJ2-7; D may be TRBD2 (6 bases). In DNA, the CDR3 is TGTGCCAGCAGTTTTACGGTTGGAGGGGAGCAGTACTTC. Protein product: CASSFTVGGEQYF.